This T cell receptor (beta chain) derives from a study of STAT5B mutations in CD4+ large granular lymphocyte leukemia (dated by TCRdb to 2021 to 2024). With respect to the entire study: Among healthy controls, the CDR3 'QG' motif was associated with a particular HLA allele. The purity of purified fractions was confirmed by flow cytometry on FACSCanto II or FACSVerse to exceed 95% among lymphocytes. TCRbeta repertoires of CD4+ T-cell large granular lymphocyte leukemia patients were compared with those of healthy blood donors.

The immunoSEQ assay at survey resolution was used to sequence TCRbeta rearrangements from genomic DNA. As for how the authors treated the data: In the TCR sequencing data, the lowest productive clonotype frequency that could be detected was 2.59 x 10-5. Only productive TCRbeta rearrangements, defined as complete and in-frame sequences, were included in the analyses. Clonality for each sample was calculated as Simpson clonality in the immunoSEQ Analyzer version 3.0. Based on frequency, clones were grouped as very rare, small, medium, large (1-20%) or hyperexpanded (>20%). Generation probabilities were estimated with OLGA 1.2.3, V-gene circos plots were made with VDJtools, specificities were looked up in VDJdb, and CDR3 motifs were identified with GLIPH. Held by TCRdb, this immuneACCESS table contains in-frame sequences only and omits some clones. Under half of the omission traces to an unresolved V gene where checked; the cause of the rest is unknown. The V and J calls and the clone size are those of that table, but D and trimming were determined from the DNA. Present in this sample are about 29,000 clones, 70% to 85% of which were seen just once. Approximately 6% of the sample is in the top ten clones.

Concerning this clone: Its binding antigen is unknown. Per-base quality was not reported, and no clone a single base away is much larger than it.

The healthy controls were 37 blood donors, and the buffy coats of these donors were supplied by the Finnish Red Cross blood service. All TCR-sequenced material derived from peripheral blood: patient blood samples and healthy donor buffy coats. Peripheral blood mononuclear cells were isolated by Ficoll-Hypaque gradient centrifugation. CD4+ cells were purified magnetically from the buffy coats of healthy controls. The Gentra Puregene Cell and Tissue kit was used to extract genomic DNA, and a Qubit 2.0 fluorometer was used to measure the amount of genomic DNA. CDR1 and CDR2 are read off the germline V gene (reference sequence) as LNHDA and SQIVND. V loses 8 bases, J loses 0 bases, and the germline ends lie 11 bases apart. From cysteine to phenylalanine, the CDR3 is 14 amino acids long. Only CDR3 DNA is held: 42 bases, read in frame from base 1. General findings and caveats noted by the study authors: Each patient's main leukemic clonotypes were private, but approximately 23% of these clonotypes showed up at low frequency in the non-leukemic repertoires of other patients. Compared with healthy CD4+ repertoires, CD4-sorted patient repertoires appeared more clonal, and this difference remained even after the putative leukemic clones were removed. Data were not HLA-matched; higher clonality in CD4+ versus CD8+ T-LGLL could reflect the relatively small sample size. Enrichment of TRBV06-family usage was observed among the top patient clones (8/27) relative to healthy controls (2/35).

The clonotype was recovered from a human donor in good health. This chain is built from TRBV19 and TRBJ1-3, with the D gene too uncertain to name. Sequenced input: CD4+ T cells from blood buffy coats. CDR3 region: CASRGGSSGNTIYF. The base sequence is TGTGCCAGTCGCGGCGGGAGCTCTGGAAACACCATATATTTT.